Listed below are T cell receptor beta chains from one sample, sequenced in a study of blood T cell repertoires in COVID-19. The table came from immunoSEQ multiplex PCR; TCRdb's copy has only in-frame clones and leaves some out. The table lists about 130,000 clones, just under 85% of them singletons, with 3% to 3.5% in the top ten. The specimen was peripheral blood. These receptors were taken from a woman over 75 with acute or convalescent COVID-19. The CDR3 runs from the conserved cysteine through the conserved F or W. The D gene is left open where the match is weak. Rows give clone size only sometimes, using once, few, many, or a class for an expanded clone.

TRBV5-1	TRBD1	-	TRBJ1-5	CASSVGQANQPQHF	TGCGCCAGCAGCGTGGGACAGGCTAATCAGCCCCAGCATTTT
TRBV5-5	TRBD1	-	TRBJ2-2	CASSSPRTGSFTGELFF	TGTGCCAGCAGCTCCCCCCGGACAGGGAGTTTCACCGGGGAGCTGTTTTTT
TRBV18	TRBD1	-	TRBJ2-6	CASSPETGGTGANVLTF	TGTGCCAGCTCACCCGAGACAGGGGGAACTGGGGCCAACGTCCTGACTTTC
TRBV18	TRBD1	-	TRBJ1-5	CASSPTTGVPYQPQHF	TGTGCCAGCTCACCCACGACAGGGGTCCCCTATCAGCCCCAGCATTTT
TRBV7-3	-	-	TRBJ1-1	CASSPGGQNTEAFF	TGTGCCAGCAGCCCGGGCGGACAGAACACTGAAGCTTTCTTT
TRBV9	TRBD1	-	TRBJ2-1	CASSVLGDRYNEQFF	TGTGCCAGCAGCGTACTCGGGGACAGATACAATGAGCAGTTCTTC
TRBV6-5	-	-	TRBJ2-2	CASSFRGFAGELFF	TGTGCCAGCAGTTTCAGGGGTTTCGCCGGGGAGCTGTTTTTT
TRBV7-8	-	-	TRBJ2-1	CASSLGGYEQFF	TGTGCCAGCAGCTTGGGGGGATATGAGCAGTTCTTC
TRBV2	TRBD1	-	TRBJ2-5	CASSEGQGATQYF	TGTGCCAGCAGTGAGGGACAGGGGGCGACCCAGTACTTC
TRBV30	-	-	TRBJ1-1	CAWGRGDEAFF	TGTGCCTGGGGACGCGGAGATGAAGCTTTCTTT
TRBV6-5	-	once	TRBJ1-4	CASSLGGINEKLFF	TGTGCCAGCAGCCTAGGTGGCATTAATGAAAAACTGTTTTTT
TRBV7-9	-	-	TRBJ1-5	CASSFGENNQPQHF	TGTGCCAGCAGCTTTGGGGAGAACAATCAGCCCCAGCATTTT
TRBV18	-	-	TRBJ2-3	CASSDGSTDTQYF	TGTGCCAGCTCAGACGGGAGCACAGATACGCAGTATTTT
TRBV12-5	TRBD1	-	TRBJ1-2	CASGQIQTGGGAGYTF	TGTGCTAGTGGCCAAATTCAAACAGGGGGGGGAGCTGGCTACACCTTC
TRBV30	-	-	TRBJ1-2	CALAGGVDYGYTF	TGTGCCTTGGCGGGGGGCGTCGACTATGGCTACACCTTC
TRBV3-1/TRBV3-2	-	-	TRBJ1-5	CASSQGGLPTGMHF	TGTGCCAGCAGCCAGGGGGGGCTTCCGACAGGTATGCATTTT
TRBV27	-	-	TRBJ1-2	CASSDFGLNKGYGYTF	TGTGCCAGCAGCGATTTTGGACTCAACAAGGGCTATGGCTACACCTTC
TRBV7-2	-	-	TRBJ2-3	CASSSQLTDTQYF	TGTGCCAGCAGCTCACAGCTCACAGATACGCAGTATTTT
TRBV9	TRBD1	-	TRBJ1-6	CASSVEKSGTDNNSPLHF	TGTGCCAGCAGCGTAGAGAAATCCGGGACAGACAATAATTCACCCCTCCACTTT
TRBV5-6	-	-	TRBJ1-2	CASSSGQTSFYGYTF	TGTGCCAGCAGCTCTGGGCAAACATCTTTCTATGGCTACACCTTC
TRBV4-3	TRBD2	-	TRBJ2-7	CASSQVAGSFYEQYF	TGCGCCAGCAGCCAAGTAGCGGGATCCTTCTACGAGCAGTACTTC
TRBV4-1	TRBD1	-	TRBJ2-7	CASSPDRGGPYEQYF	TGCGCCAGCAGCCCCGACAGGGGAGGCCCCTACGAGCAGTACTTC
TRBV5-6	-	-	TRBJ2-5	CASSFFTAPETQYF	TGTGCCAGCAGCTTTTTCACAGCCCCAGAGACCCAGTACTTC
TRBV30	-	-	TRBJ1-1	CAWSASSPEAFF	TGTGCCTGGAGTGCTAGCAGTCCTGAAGCTTTCTTT
TRBV7-9	TRBD1	once	TRBJ1-5	CASSLGTGTQPQHF	TGTGCCAGCAGCTTAGGGACAGGCACTCAGCCCCAGCATTTT
TRBV5-1	TRBD1	-	TRBJ1-2	CASSLGTGSQSRGYTF	TGCGCCAGCAGCTTAGGGACAGGAAGTCAGTCGCGAGGCTACACCTTC
TRBV2	-	-	TRBJ1-1	CASTAGEDTEAFF	TGTGCCAGCACCGCCGGGGAGGACACTGAAGCTTTCTTT
TRBV3-1/TRBV3-2	TRBD2	-	TRBJ2-5	CASSTQPGGQETQYF	TGTGCCAGCAGCACGCAGCCGGGGGGACAAGAGACCCAGTACTTC
TRBV7-9	-	-	TRBJ1-1	CASSLVDTEAFF	TGTGCCAGCAGCTTAGTCGACACTGAAGCTTTCTTT
TRBV7-2	-	-	TRBJ2-7	CASSLRAKGINEQYF	TGTGCCAGCAGCTTAAGGGCCAAGGGGATCAACGAGCAGTACTTC
TRBV5-1	-	-	TRBJ1-1	CASSSTVNTEAFF	TGCGCCAGCAGCTCCACGGTGAACACTGAAGCTTTCTTT
TRBV18	-	-	TRBJ2-7	CASSPGVGLRYEQYF	TGTGCCAGCTCACCCGGCGTGGGCCTAAGGTACGAGCAGTACTTC
TRBV7-3	-	-	TRBJ2-1	CASSLMSRGNEQFF	TGTGCCAGCAGCTTAATGTCCCGGGGCAATGAGCAGTTCTTC
TRBV29-1	-	-	TRBJ2-3	CSVEQGDDTQYF	TGCAGCGTTGAACAGGGTGACGATACGCAGTATTTT
TRBV11-3	-	-	TRBJ2-7	CASSLGIQGEQYF	TGTGCCAGCAGCTTAGGAATACAGGGCGAGCAGTACTTC
TRBV7-9	-	few	TRBJ1-2	CASSPRQFDGYTF	TGTGCCAGCAGCCCCAGACAATTTGATGGCTACACCTTC
TRBV5-1	-	-	TRBJ1-5	CASSSMGGNQPQHF	TGCGCCAGCAGTTCGATGGGCGGCAATCAGCCCCAGCATTTT
TRBV7-6	TRBD2	-	TRBJ2-5	CASSLGVASGGAKTQYF	TGTGCCAGCAGCTTAGGCGTCGCTAGCGGGGGGGCGAAGACCCAGTACTTC
TRBV11-2	-	-	TRBJ1-2	CASSSGRSQGYGYTF	TGTGCCAGCAGCTCGGGCCGCTCCCAGGGATATGGCTACACCTTC
TRBV14	-	once	TRBJ1-2	CASSQLNYGYTF	TGTGCCAGCAGCCAACTTAACTATGGCTACACCTTC
TRBV7-8	TRBD1	-	TRBJ1-4	CASSLGDRDHEKLFF	TGTGCCAGCAGCTTAGGGGACAGGGACCATGAAAAACTGTTTTTT
TRBV6-5	TRBD2	-	TRBJ2-5	CASSYIGGGGGKTQYF	TGTGCCAGCAGTTACATCGGCGGGGGAGGAGGGAAGACCCAGTACTTC
TRBV30	-	-	TRBJ1-2	CAWSKTAYYGYTF	TGTGCCTGGAGTAAGACAGCTTACTATGGCTACACCTTC
TRBV5-6	-	-	TRBJ1-2	CASSLNRREYGYTF	TGTGCCAGCAGCTTGAATAGGAGGGAGTATGGCTACACCTTC
TRBV6-5	TRBD1	-	TRBJ1-2	CASRPGTGGNYGYTF	TGTGCCAGCAGGCCAGGGACAGGGGGAAACTATGGCTACACCTTC
TRBV5-1	TRBD1	-	TRBJ2-3	CASSLQGAQTDTQYF	TGCGCCAGCAGCTTACAGGGGGCGCAGACAGATACGCAGTATTTT
TRBV18	-	-	TRBJ2-3	CASSPRGHPTDTQYF	TGTGCCAGCTCACCCCGCGGTCACCCGACAGATACGCAGTATTTT
TRBV15	-	-	TRBJ2-3	CATRKRQNTDTQYF	TGTGCCACCCGTAAGAGACAGAACACAGATACGCAGTATTTT
TRBV6-5	-	-	TRBJ2-3	CASRTPTPGTQYF	TGTGCCAGCAGGACGCCCACCCCGGGGACGCAGTATTTT
TRBV3-1/TRBV3-2	TRBD1	-	TRBJ1-1	CASSAGQGDTEAFF	TGTGCCAGCAGCGCGGGACAGGGGGACACTGAAGCTTTCTTT
TRBV19	TRBD1	few	TRBJ1-2	CASIQLEGAKNYGYTF	TGTGCCAGTATTCAGTTGGAGGGGGCGAAAAACTATGGCTACACCTTC